This TCR beta chain was sequenced in a study of graft-versus-host responses after intestinal transplantation. Looking at the study overall: Transplantation in recipients was multivisceral, liver-intestinal, or isolated intestinal. The whole recipient group had anti-thymocyte globulin induction followed by tacrolimus and steroids for about three years. Points from the study as a whole: Peak GvH clone levels in circulation were associated with early post-transplant HvG declines. GvH clones detected in recipient marrow included some appearing first in ileum or blood.

Assay used: immunoSEQ multiplex PCR; TCRdb lists only in-frame clones, some missing. The top ten clones hold approximately 18% of a sample with about 86,000 clones, roughly 80% of them seen once. Germline CDR1 and CDR2: MNHEY and SVGAGI. V lost 0 bases to trimming and J lost 4 bases, with 6 bases between them. The length of the CDR3 is 13 residues. Points on this clone: Its antigen is not known.

The sample consisted of unstimulated CD8+ T cells sorted from spleen or lymph node cells, taken before intestinal transplant. The receptor's source is a human donor who received an intestinal transplant. The rearrangement joins TRBV6-5 to TRBJ1-2; the D gene is possibly TRBD1 (6 bases). The CDR3 loop is CASSYSGGYGYTF. CDR3 coding DNA: TGTGCCAGCAGTTACTCAGGGGGCTATGGCTACACCTTC.